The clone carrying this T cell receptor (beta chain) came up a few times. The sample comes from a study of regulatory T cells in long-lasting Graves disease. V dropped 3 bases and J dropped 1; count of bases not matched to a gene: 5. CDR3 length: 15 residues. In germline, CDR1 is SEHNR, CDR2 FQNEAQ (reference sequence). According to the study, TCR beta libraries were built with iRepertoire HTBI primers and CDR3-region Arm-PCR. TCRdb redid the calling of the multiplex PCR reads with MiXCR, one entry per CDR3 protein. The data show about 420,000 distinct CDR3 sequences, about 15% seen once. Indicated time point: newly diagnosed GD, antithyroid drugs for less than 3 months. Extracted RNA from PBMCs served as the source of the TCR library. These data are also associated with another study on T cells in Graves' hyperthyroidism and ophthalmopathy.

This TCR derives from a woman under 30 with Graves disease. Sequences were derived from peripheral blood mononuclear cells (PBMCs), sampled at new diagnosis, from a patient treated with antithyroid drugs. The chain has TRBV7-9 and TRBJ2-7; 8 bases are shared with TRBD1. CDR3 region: CASSFPQGGSYEQYF. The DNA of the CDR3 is TGTGCCAGCAGCTTCCCACAGGGGGGTTCCTACGAGCAGTACTTC.